One and the same sample provided the 28 T cell receptor beta chains below, sequenced in a study of chemoradiotherapy in HPV16-positive cancers. Libraries were prepared by immunoSEQ multiplex PCR; TCRdb keeps only in-frame clonotypes and omits some of them. The table has about 5,100 clones, roughly 80% seen once. This material consisted of tumor tissue, taken from a patient who underwent chemoradiotherapy. Every receptor here comes from a human donor with HPV-associated anogenital cancer.

The chain joins TRBV19 to TRBJ2-1, with D hard to call. V lost 0 bases, J lost 7 bases, and 10 bases lay in between. The CDR3 is 14 amino acids. Per germline, CDR1 LNHDA and CDR2 SQIVND (reference sequence). In DNA form, the CDR3 reads TGTGCCAGTAGTATAGATAACGTCCAGAATGAGCAGTTCTTC. Its translation: CASSIDNVQNEQFF.

The rearrangement joins TRBV27 to TRBJ2-1, with TRBD2 matching 7 bases. Germline CDR1 is MNHEY and CDR2 is SMNVEV (reference sequence). This CDR3 spans 14 amino acids. V trimming: 6 bases; J trimming: 3 bases; junction bases outside the gene matches: 5. The CDR3 protein is CASSTSGNYNEQFF. The CDR3 DNA is TGTGCCAGCAGCACAAGCGGGAACTACAATGAGCAGTTCTTC.

V usage is TRBV19 and J usage is TRBJ2-5; possibly TRBD1 for D (5 bases). Germline V lookup: CDR1 LNHDA, CDR2 SQIVND (reference sequence). V lost 6 bases to trimming and J lost 2 bases, with 16 bases between them. CDR3 size: 15 residues. CDR3 amino acids: CASSKGGAAQETQYF. The CDR3 coding sequence is TGTGCCAGTAGCAAGGGTGGGGCGGCACAAGAGACCCAGTACTTC.

The chain's CDR3 is CASSSPSAGLVYEQYF. The CDR3, as DNA: TGTGCCAGCAGCTCTCCCAGCGCAGGACTTGTCTACGAGCAGTACTTC. The chain carries TRBV5-6 and TRBJ2-7, with D possibly being TRBD2 (5 bases). With 3 bases removed from V and 3 bases from J, the gap between germline ends came to 19 bases. CDR3 length: 16 amino acids. Germline V gene data show CDR1 as SGHDT and CDR2 as YYEEEE.

CDR3 in amino acids: CASSLGGQGYGYTF. The CDR3 region has the DNA TGTGCCAGCAGCTTGGGGGGACAGGGCTATGGCTACACCTTC. J is TRBJ1-2 and V is TRBV5-5; 9 bases map to TRBD1. V trimming: 0 bases; J trimming: 4 bases; junction bases outside the gene matches: 1. From germline, CDR1 is SGHKS and CDR2 YYEKEE (reference sequence). There are 14 residues in the CDR3.

The V and J genes are TRBV5-1 and TRBJ2-1; D not certain. This CDR3 spans 13 amino acids. Deletions cut 2 bases from V and 10 bases from J, with 13 bases between. Germline V gene data show CDR1 as SGHRS and CDR2 as YFSETQ. Here the CDR3 reads CASSFVGNLEQFF. The DNA for the CDR3 is TGCGCCAGCAGCTTTGTTGGTAATTTAGAGCAGTTCTTC.

This chain uses TRBV9 with TRBJ1-1; weak D call: TRBD1 (6 bases). From germline, CDR1 is SGDLS and CDR2 YYNGEE. Trimming shortened V by 1 base and J by 5 bases, and 12 bases separated the two germline ends. This CDR3 is 14 amino acids long. The CDR3 DNA reads TGTGCCAGCAGCGTATTGGGGGCCGAAACTGAAGCTTTCTTT. The encoded protein is CASSVLGAETEAFF.

The genes are TRBV30 and TRBJ2-3; 8 positions agree with TRBD2. The CDR3 has 15 residues. Trimming removed 0 bases from V and 2 bases from J; junction bases left unmatched: 4. The germline V gene has CDR1 GTSNPN and CDR2 SVGIG (reference sequence). Written as DNA, the CDR3 is TGTGCCTGGAGTGTTTTAGCGGGGAACACAGATACGCAGTATTTT. Its translation: CAWSVLAGNTDTQYF.

The rearrangement uses TRBV5-4 and TRBJ1-1; tentatively, D is TRBD1 (5 bases). The V gene's germline CDR1 is SGHNT and CDR2 YYREEE (reference sequence). The V end lost 1 base, the J end lost 4 bases, and 8 bases lay between the germline ends. There are 13 residues in the CDR3. The CDR3 DNA sequence: TGTGCCAGCAGCTTGTCCGGGGGCACTGAAGCTTTCTTT. It codes for CASSLSGGTEAFF. Variable domain in full (rest from reference TRBV5-4 and TRBJ1-1): ETGVTQSPTHLIKTRGQQVTLRCSSQSGHNTVSWYQQALGQGPQFIFQYYREEENGRGNFPPRFSGLQFPNYSSELNVNALELDDSALYLCASSLSGGTEAFFGQGTRLTVV.

V is TRBV19 and J is TRBJ1-2, with 7 bases matching TRBD1. Germline values: CDR1 LNHDA, CDR2 SQIVND (reference sequence). The CDR3 runs to 12 residues. With V trimmed by 3 bases and J by 8 bases, 3 bases remained unmatched. The CDR3 protein is CASSISGGGYTF. DNA of the CDR3: TGTGCCAGTAGTATTTCAGGGGGAGGCTACACCTTC.

The chain recombines TRBV5-1 with TRBJ2-5; D perhaps matches TRBD1 (6 bases). With 0 bases removed from V and 4 bases from J, the gap between germline ends came to 16 bases. The CDR3 spans 16 residues. CDR1 SGHRS and CDR2 YFSETQ come from the germline V gene. Here the CDR3 reads CASSLAGTYGGETQYF. The CDR3 nucleotides read TGCGCCAGCAGCTTGGCCGGGACATATGGGGGAGAGACCCAGTACTTC. The variable domain in full, completed from reference TRBV5-1 and TRBJ2-5, reads KAGVTQTPRYLIKTRGQQVTLSCSPISGHRSVSWYQQTPGQGLQFLFEYFSETQRNKGNFPGRFSGRQFSNSRSEMNVSTLELGDSALYLCASSLAGTYGGETQYFGPGTRLLVL.

The chain combines TRBV18 with TRBJ1-1, with D uncertain. The CDR3 runs 11 residues. V shed 3 bases and J shed 4 bases, with 3 bases lying between them. Germline CDR1 is KGHSH and CDR2 is LQKENI. The DNA of the CDR3 is TGTGCCAGCTCACCGGGCACTGAAGCTTTCTTT. Protein: CASSPGTEAFF.

This chain links TRBV19 with TRBJ2-7, with 7 positions matching TRBD2. The germline V gene has CDR1 LNHDA and CDR2 SQIVND (reference sequence). CDR3 length: 14 amino acids. V was clipped by 5 bases and J by 0 bases; unmatched bases: 4. CDR3 sequence: CASSYREVSYEQYF. The CDR3 DNA reads as TGTGCCAGTAGTTATCGGGAGGTCTCCTACGAGCAGTACTTC. Combining the CDR3 with reference TRBV19 and TRBJ2-7 gives the whole variable domain DGGITQSPKYLFRKEGQNVTLSCEQNLNHDAMYWYRQDPGQGLRLIYYSQIVNDFQKGDIAEGYSVSREKKESFPLTVTSAQKNPTAFYLCASSYREVSYEQYFGPGTRLTVT.

This clone was picked up one time. V and J are TRBV6-1 and TRBJ1-5; 8 bases map to TRBD1. The V segment lost 7 bases and the J segment 5 bases; nucleotides outside the gene matches: 10. There are 15 residues in the CDR3. Per germline, CDR1 MNHNS and CDR2 SASEGT. The CDR3 nucleotides are TGTGCCAGCAAACCCCCAGGACAGGGACATCAGCCCCAGCATTTT. The encoded protein is CASKPPGQGHQPQHF.

V and J are TRBV7-3 and TRBJ2-3, with 7 nucleotides matching TRBD1. Germline CDR1 is SGHTA and CDR2 is FQGTGA. V lost 3 bases and J lost 0; bases outside the gene matches: 6. This CDR3 is 16 amino acids long. CDR3 in DNA: TGTGCCAGCAGCTTTGACAGGGCCTTTAGCACAGATACGCAGTATTTT. Encoded protein: CASSFDRAFSTDTQYF.

The V and J genes are TRBV7-3 and TRBJ1-4; D remains unclear. The germline gives CDR1 SGHTA, CDR2 FQGTGA. The CDR3 is 15 residues long. The V gene lost 2 bases and the J gene lost 2 bases, with 9 bases spanning the gap. CDR3 residues: CASSLHRSTNEKLFF. The CDR3, as DNA: TGTGCCAGCAGCTTACATCGGTCGACTAATGAAAAACTGTTTTTT.

The CDR3 sequence: CASSLLQGGNQPQHF. The CDR3 nucleotides read TGTGCCAGCAGCCTACTGCAGGGGGGCAATCAGCCCCAGCATTTT. The chain employs TRBV5-5 and TRBJ1-5, with 7 nucleotides matching TRBD1. The CDR3 is 15 residues long. J lost 2 bases, V lost 4 bases, and 6 bases had no gene match. CDR1 is SGHKS and CDR2 is YYEKEE in the germline V gene (reference sequence).

This clone is large within its sample. The J gene is TRBJ1-1, the V gene TRBV5-6; TRBD1 is a possible D gene (5 bases). The CDR3 consists of 13 residues. Germline CDR1 reads SGHDT; CDR2 reads YYEEEE. V dropped 5 bases and J dropped 0 bases, with 8 bases sitting between them. CDR3 DNA sequence: TGTGCCAGCAGGCAGACAGTGAACACTGAAGCTTTCTTT. Translation gives CASRQTVNTEAFF. The complete variable domain, with remaining parts taken from reference TRBV5-6 and TRBJ1-1, reads DAGVTQSPTHLIKTRGQQVTLRCSPKSGHDTVSWYQQALGQGPQFIFQYYEEEERQRGNFPDRFSGHQFPNYSSELNVNALLLGDSALYLCASRQTVNTEAFFGQGTRLTVV.

The chain carries TRBV5-1 and TRBJ1-1, with a weak D call TRBD1 (5 bases). CDR1 is SGHRS and CDR2 is YFSETQ in the germline V gene. There are 14 residues in the CDR3. The germline V and J ends were trimmed by 4 bases and 1 base, with 11 bases remaining between them. CDR3 region: CASSVLGGNTEAFF. The CDR3 DNA reads as TGCGCCAGCAGCGTATTGGGGGGGAACACTGAAGCTTTCTTT. The complete variable domain, with remaining parts taken from reference TRBV5-1 and TRBJ1-1, reads KAGVTQTPRYLIKTRGQQVTLSCSPISGHRSVSWYQQTPGQGLQFLFEYFSETQRNKGNFPGRFSGRQFSNSRSEMNVSTLELGDSALYLCASSVLGGNTEAFFGQGTRLTVV.

The genes are TRBV27 and TRBJ2-1, with 7 positions matching TRBD2. V lost 1 base to trimming and J lost 5 bases; unmatched junction nucleotides: 5. The CDR3 spans 15 residues. Germline V gives CDR1 MNHEY, CDR2 SMNVEV (reference sequence). CDR3: CASSLLPGRDNEQFF. In DNA form, the CDR3 reads TGTGCCAGCAGTTTATTACCAGGGAGGGACAATGAGCAGTTCTTC.

The genes are TRBV5-8 and TRBJ1-6; 8 bases agree with TRBD1. V shed 0 bases and J 13 bases; nucleotides not matched to a gene: 9. This CDR3 is built from 15 residues. Germline values: CDR1 SGHTS, CDR2 YDEGEE. CDR3 loop: CASSLDGQGAIPLHF. The CDR3 coding sequence is TGTGCCAGCAGCTTGGATGGACAGGGCGCTATCCCCCTCCACTTT.

This rearrangement joins TRBV7-6 to TRBJ2-2, with TRBD1 as a possible D gene (6 bases). The CDR3 extends over 14 amino acids. Trimming pared 5 bases from V and 2 bases from J, leaving 9 bases between. CDR1 is SGHVS, CDR2 FNYEAQ, per germline. The CDR3 bases are TGTGCCAGCAGCCTGGACAGAAACACCGGGGAGCTGTTTTTT. Translating gives CASSLDRNTGELFF.

V gene TRBV7-2 combines with J gene TRBJ2-5; 12 positions match TRBD2. The trim removed 4 bases at V and 0 bases at J, leaving 0 bases unmatched. This CDR3 spans 15 amino acids. CDR1 SGHTA and CDR2 FQGNSA come from the germline V gene. The CDR3 loop is CASSWTSGDQETQYF. The CDR3 coding sequence is TGTGCCAGCAGCTGGACTAGCGGGGACCAAGAGACCCAGTACTTC.

This chain links TRBV18 with TRBJ2-3, with D perhaps matching TRBD2 (6 bases). Germline V gene data show CDR1 as KGHSH and CDR2 as LQKENI. The V and J ends lost 3 bases and 7 bases respectively, with 14 bases between them. The CDR3 totals 14 residues. The CDR3 sequence: CASSPRRGAYTQYF. The DNA of the CDR3 is TGTGCCAGCTCACCTAGGAGGGGTGCATATACGCAGTATTTT.

The rearrangement joins TRBV2 to TRBJ2-2; perhaps TRBD1 as D (6 bases). Germline CDR1 and CDR2: SNHLY and FYNNEI. V lost 7 bases and J lost 6, with 24 bases in between. The CDR3 runs to 17 residues. The CDR3 DNA reads as TGTGCCAGCACTGACAGGATCGGTTCGAAAGGCGCCGGGGAGCTGTTTTTT. Translation gives CASTDRIGSKGAGELFF.

V usage is TRBV9 and J usage is TRBJ2-5; D remains ambiguous. The germline V gene has CDR1 SGDLS and CDR2 YYNGEE. Trimming stripped 4 bases from V and 5 bases from J, with 9 bases between. There are 12 residues in the CDR3. Here the CDR3 reads CASSPVGETQYF. The CDR3 nucleotides are TGTGCCAGCAGCCCTGTAGGTGAGACCCAGTACTTC.

The chain links TRBV7-9 to TRBJ2-3; tentatively, D is TRBD2 (5 bases). The CDR3 covers 11 residues. The germline gives CDR1 SEHNR, CDR2 FQNEAQ (reference sequence). Trimming stripped 8 bases from V and 3 bases from J, with 6 bases between. CDR3 coding DNA: TGTGCCAGCGAGGGAACAGATACGCAGTATTTT. Amino acids: CASEGTDTQYF.

This clone appeared a single time. This chain links TRBV27 with TRBJ2-1; 8 nucleotides match TRBD1. Losses at the gene ends were 6 bases for V and 8 bases for J; bases not matched to a gene: 21. Germline CDR1 is MNHEY and CDR2 is SMNVEV (reference sequence). CDR3 length equals 18 residues. CDR3 sequence (DNA): TGTGCCAGCAGCCCTCCCCGGACAGGGTGGATGGTAGTGGATGAGCAGTTCTTC. Amino acid sequence: CASSPPRTGWMVVDEQFF.